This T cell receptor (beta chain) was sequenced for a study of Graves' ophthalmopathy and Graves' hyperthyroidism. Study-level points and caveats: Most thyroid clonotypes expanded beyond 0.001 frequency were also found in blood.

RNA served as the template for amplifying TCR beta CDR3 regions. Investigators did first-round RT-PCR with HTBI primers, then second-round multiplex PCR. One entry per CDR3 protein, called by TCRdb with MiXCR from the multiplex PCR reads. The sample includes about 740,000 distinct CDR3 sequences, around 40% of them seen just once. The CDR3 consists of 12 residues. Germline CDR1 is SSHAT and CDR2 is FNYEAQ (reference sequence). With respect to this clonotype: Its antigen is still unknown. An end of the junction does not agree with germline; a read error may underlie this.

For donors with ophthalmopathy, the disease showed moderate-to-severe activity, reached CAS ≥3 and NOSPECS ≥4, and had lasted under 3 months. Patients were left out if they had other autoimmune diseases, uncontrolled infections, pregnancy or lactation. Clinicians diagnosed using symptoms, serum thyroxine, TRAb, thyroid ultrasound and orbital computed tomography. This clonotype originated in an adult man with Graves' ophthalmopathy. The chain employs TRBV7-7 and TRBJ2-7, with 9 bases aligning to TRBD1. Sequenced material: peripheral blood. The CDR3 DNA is TGTGCTAGCAGTAAAGGGACAGGGGAGCAGTACTTC. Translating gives CASSKGTGEQYF. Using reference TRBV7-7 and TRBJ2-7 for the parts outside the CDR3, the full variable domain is GAGVSQSPRYKVTKRGQDVTLRCDPISSHATLYWYQQALGQGPEFLTYFNYEAQPDKSGLPSDRFSAERPEGSISTLTIQRTEQRDSAMYRCASSKGTGEQYFGPGTRLTVT.